This T cell receptor (beta chain) was sequenced in a study of monozygotic twins with inflammatory bowel disease. Investigators made cDNA in eight separate reactions per sample. For both chains, the TCRalpha and TCRbeta cDNA went through two nested PCRs of 16 and 9 cycles. TCRdb reprocessed the 5' RACE reads and reports one entry per CDR3 protein, with no DNA. Recorded for this sample: just over 300,000 distinct CDR3 sequences. This CDR3 spans 14 amino acids. Germline CDR1 is KGHDR and CDR2 is SFDVKD. The chain carries TRBV24-1 and TRBJ2-2; lacking DNA, the TRBD2 call made by TCRdb goes unchecked. Sample: blood. The TCR originated in a human donor with ulcerative colitis or Crohn's disease, or a healthy co-twin of an affected twin (not recorded which). This CDR3 is CATSDPRWERELFF.